One and the same sample provided the 26 T cell receptor beta chains below, sequenced in a study of tumor and adjacent non-tumor tissue in lung cancer. This sample's RNA came from whole unsorted tissue. A modified ARM-PCR protocol with three rounds of nested PCR amplified TCRbeta. TCRdb reprocessed the multiplex PCR reads with MiXCR, giving one entry per CDR3 protein. The table shows about 200,000 distinct CDR3 sequences, with 60% to 85% occurring only once. Specimen: lung tumor tissue. These receptors all stem from a man in his sixties with non-small cell lung cancer.

Turning to this clonotype: At one end the junction does not follow the germline gene, possibly because of a read error. The chain is built from TRBV20-1 and TRBJ2-2; 8 nucleotides align to TRBD1. Per germline, CDR1 DFQATT and CDR2 SNEGSKA (reference sequence). The CDR3 length is 15 residues. The CDR3 here is CGAPMRTGSTGELFF. DNA for the CDR3: TGCGGTGCTCCAATGAGGACAGGGTCCACCGGGGAGCTGTTTTTT.

Of note for this clonotype: Relative to the germline gene, one junction end is altered; a read error may explain this. The chain carries TRBV20-1 and TRBJ1-1, with D maybe TRBD1 (5 bases). The CDR3 extends over 16 amino acids. Germline V lookup: CDR1 DFQATT, CDR2 SNEGSKA (reference sequence). CDR3 in amino acids: CSTRELAGIVKTEACF. The CDR3 nucleotides are TGCAGTACTAGAGAATTGGCAGGGATAGTGAAGACTGAAGCTTGCTTT.

Written as DNA, the CDR3 is TGCAGTGTCCTAGCGGGTCGGGTCAATCAGCCCCAGCATTTT. The encoded protein is CSVLAGRVNQPQHF. This chain connects TRBV20-1 to TRBJ1-5; no clear D. Germline V CDR1 and CDR2: DFQATT, SNEGSKA (reference sequence). CDR3 size: 14 residues. Trimming took off 7 bases at V and 3 bases at J, with 16 bases between the two ends.

To note about this clonotype: An end of the junction differs from the germline gene, which may be a read error. The genes are TRBV6-2 or TRBV6-3 and TRBJ2-7; 9 bases fit TRBD1. CDR1 MNHEY and CDR2 SVGEGT come from the germline V gene. The CDR3 is 15 residues long. The CDR3: CVSSPSDRGVPEQYF. The CDR3, as DNA: TGTGTCAGCAGTCCCTCCGACAGGGGGGTTCCCGAGCAGTACTTC.

As concerns this clonotype: Just one base apart from a much larger clone, this may be a read error. V gene TRBV6-2 or TRBV6-3 combines with J gene TRBJ2-3, with 8 bases lining up with TRBD2. Germline trimming cut 7 bases from V and 6 bases from J; bases unmatched to any gene: 15. The CDR3 contains 16 residues. Germline CDR1 is MNHEY and CDR2 is SVGEGT. CDR3 bases: TGTGCCAGCATCTACTTTCTTACGGGAGGGACGGATACGCAGTATTTT. It is translated as CASIYFLTGGTDTQYF.

On this clonotype itself: Just one base apart from a much larger clone, this may be a read error. The CDR3 DNA reads TGTGCCAGCAGTGCCTTGCAGGGGGCGCTGGGCATTCAGTACTTC. It yields the protein CASSALQGALGIQYF. The chain couples TRBV6-1 to TRBJ2-4; TRBD1 matches 8 bases. With 4 bases clipped from V and 9 bases from J, the junction kept 11 bases outside the gene matches. CDR3 length: 15 residues. CDR1 MNHNS and CDR2 SASEGT come from the germline V gene.

To note about this clonotype: This may be a read error: a much more frequent sequence differs by one nucleotide. The rearrangement joins TRBV20-1 to TRBJ2-7; unclear D gene. Trimming cost V 3 bases and J 5 bases, with 14 bases left between them. The V gene's germline CDR1 is DFQATT and CDR2 SNEGSKA (reference sequence). The CDR3 spans 13 residues. The CDR3 region has the DNA TGCAGTGCTAGTGGTCCCAAAGCCCACGAGCAGTACTTC. Encoded protein: CSASGPKAHEQYF.

On this clonotype itself: The germline gene is not matched at one end of the junction; a read error may be the cause. V is TRBV11-2 and J is TRBJ2-1; D is ambiguous. CDR3 length: 15 residues. CDR1 SGHAT and CDR2 FQNNGV come from the germline V gene. The CDR3 sequence is CAGSLGALLTNEQFF. CDR3 nucleotide sequence: TGTGCCGGCAGCTTAGGCGCGTTACTGACCAATGAGCAGTTCTTC.

A note on this clonotype: A read error may produce the germline difference seen at one junction end. V and J are TRBV11-2 and TRBJ2-1; 11 bases match TRBD2. The CDR3 length is 14 residues. Germline V lookup: CDR1 SGHAT, CDR2 FQNNGV. The CDR3 region has the DNA TGTGCCACCAGCTTAGCGGGGGGGTACAATGAGCAGTCCTTC. This sequence encodes CATSLAGGYNEQSF.

A word on this clonotype: This sequence may be a read error, since a much larger clone differs from it by one base. The chain has TRBV4-2 and TRBJ1-2; D is undetermined. Germline-derived CDR1 and CDR2 are LGHNA and YNFKEQ. This CDR3 contains 14 residues. V was clipped by 5 bases and J by 2 bases, with 12 bases between them. The CDR3 loop reads CASSSSGWNYGYTF. The DNA for the CDR3 is TGTGCCAGCAGCTCGTCGGGGTGGAACTATGGCTACACCTTC.

A remark on this clonotype: One end of the junction is discordant with germline, which a read error may explain. V gene TRBV20-1 combines with J gene TRBJ1-6; 7 bases map to TRBD1. The CDR3 is made up of 15 amino acids. CDR1 and CDR2 (germline): DFQATT, SNEGSKA (reference sequence). The CDR3: CTALRPGTENSPLHF. In nucleotides, the CDR3 is TGCACTGCTCTGAGGCCCGGGACAGAAAATTCACCCCTCCACTTT.

The V call is TRBV6-2 or TRBV6-3, the J call TRBJ2-7; TRBD1 or TRBD2 may be the D gene (5 bases each). CDR3 size: 15 residues. Between the trimmed V and J ends, which lost 0 bases and 6 bases, there was a span of 15 bases. Germline V lookup: CDR1 MNHEY, CDR2 SVGEGT. CDR3 protein: CASSYSGQTGVEQYF. Here the CDR3 DNA reads TGTGCCAGCAGTTACTCGGGGCAAACCGGGGTCGAGCAGTACTTC.

Notes on this clonotype: The junction departs from germline at one end; a sequencing error may be responsible. The CDR3 protein is CASSKALRGPLSKQFF. The CDR3 region has the DNA TGTGCCAGCAGTAAAGCGCTTCGTGGACCTCTATCTAAGCAGTTCTTC. V is TRBV6-1 and J is TRBJ2-1; D unresolved. This CDR3 comprises 16 residues. Germline loops: CDR1 MNHNS, CDR2 SASEGT.

The rearrangement links TRBV20-1 to TRBJ2-3, with D possibly matching TRBD1 (6 bases). V dropped 7 bases and J dropped 7 bases, with 9 bases sitting between them. The CDR3 extends over 10 amino acids. Germline loops: CDR1 DFQATT, CDR2 SNEGSKA (reference sequence). In DNA, the CDR3 is TGCAGTGTCAGGGGAAATACGCAGTATTTT. It specifies CSVRGNTQYF.

The sample holds a few counts of this clonotype. It is likely a read error, because the conserved phenylalanine at the end of the CDR3 is missing. The chain joins TRBV11-3 to TRBJ2-3, with D maybe TRBD1 (6 bases). Germline V gives CDR1 SGHNT, CDR2 YENEEA. This CDR3 has 16 amino acids. The CDR3 region is CASSLESGRGADTQYY. CDR3 DNA sequence: TGTGCCAGCAGTTTAGAGTCGGGCAGGGGCGCAGATACGCAGTATTAT.

Details on this clonotype: A much more abundant neighbour one base away suggests this may be a read error. Since no conserved phenylalanine or tryptophan closes the CDR3, a read error is the likely cause. The chain recombines TRBV5-6 with TRBJ2-2, with no clear D. The CDR3 runs 13 residues. Trimming cost V 3 bases and J 9 bases, with 12 bases left between them. Germline CDR1 SGHDT, CDR2 YYEEEE. The chain's CDR3 is CASSSWVLRELFS. The DNA of the CDR3 is TGTGCCAGCAGCTCCTGGGTCCTCCGGGAGCTGTTTTCT.

Comment on this clonotype: It is likely a read error, because the conserved phenylalanine at the end of the CDR3 is missing. The rearrangement uses TRBV13 and TRBJ2-7; no clear D gene. Germline-derived CDR1 and CDR2 are PRHDT and FYEKMQ (reference sequence). The V end lost 4 bases, the J end lost 5 bases, and 6 bases lay between the germline ends. This CDR3 has 11 amino acids. The CDR3 protein is CASSSRHEQYL. The CDR3 DNA is TGTGCCAGCAGCTCCCGCCACGAGCAGTACTTA.

Details on this clonotype: A much larger clone lies a single base off, so this may be a read error. The rearrangement links TRBV20-1 to TRBJ2-7, with 7 bases fitting TRBD2. V lost 7 bases and J lost 3; bases outside the gene matches: 9. The V gene's germline CDR1 is DFQATT and CDR2 SNEGSKA (reference sequence). This CDR3 region has 13 residues. CDR3 loop: CSVSAGSNYEQYF. CDR3 sequence (DNA): TGCAGTGTATCAGCGGGGAGCAACTACGAGCAGTACTTC.

This clonotype was picked up a small number of times. This chain links TRBV4-1 with TRBJ2-1; D could derive from TRBD1 or TRBD2 (6 bases each). Trimming pared 3 bases from V and 9 bases from J, leaving 12 bases between. Germline V gene sequence: CDR1 MGHRA, CDR2 YSYEKL. The CDR3 is 13 residues long. The DNA of the CDR3 is TGCGCCAGCAGCCAGAAGGGGGACTCTGAGCAGTTCTTC. This gives the protein CASSQKGDSEQFF.

About this clonotype itself: One end of the junction fails to match germline, which may point to a read error. The chain recombines TRBV4-2 with TRBJ1-6; 9 positions match TRBD1. In germline, CDR1 is LGHNA, CDR2 YNFKEQ. The CDR3 spans 14 residues. CDR3 nucleotides: TGTGTCAGCAGCTCACAGGGGGCTAATTCACCCCTCCACTTT. Translated, it gives CVSSSQGANSPLHF.

Of note for this clonotype: A much larger clonotype is one base distant, so this may be a read error. CDR3 region: CASSYRPGQPPYKQYF. CDR3 DNA: TGTGCCAGCAGTTACCGTCCGGGACAGCCGCCCTACAAGCAGTACTTC. V and J are TRBV6-6 and TRBJ2-7; 7 positions agree with TRBD1. CDR1 is MNHNY and CDR2 is SVGAGI in the germline V gene (reference sequence). This CDR3 is built from 16 residues.

Worth noting for this clonotype: An end of the junction differs from the germline gene, which may be a read error. The chain employs TRBV29-1 and TRBJ2-3, with D tentatively TRBD1 (5 bases). Germline V gene data show CDR1 as SQVTM and CDR2 as ANQGSEA. The CDR3 runs to 14 residues. CDR3 bases: TGCAGCGTCGGAAGACGACAGAGCACAGATACGCGGTATTTT. Translated, it gives CSVGRRQSTDTRYF.

Worth noting for this clonotype: This may come from a read error, since a much larger clone is one base off. The chain uses TRBV6-2 or TRBV6-3 and TRBJ1-5; 10 nucleotides align to TRBD1. Germline V gene data show CDR1 as MNHEY and CDR2 as SVGEGT. The CDR3 consists of 13 residues. CDR3 DNA: TGTACCAGCAGACAGGGGGCGAGCCAGCCCCAGCATTTT. Translating it yields CTSRQGASQPQHF.

This clonotype came up once. Without the conserved terminal phenylalanine or tryptophan, this CDR3 likely stems from a read error. The J gene is TRBJ1-2, the V gene TRBV4-2, with 9 nucleotides matching TRBD1. CDR3 size: 17 residues. The V and J ends lost 1 base and 8 bases, in that order; junction bases with no gene match: 14. CDR1 is LGHNA, CDR2 YNFKEQ, per germline. The CDR3 coding sequence is TGTGCCAGCAGCCAAGGGACAGGGGACGACTTTATAGAGGGCTACACCATC. The encoded protein is CASSQGTGDDFIEGYTI.

With respect to this clonotype: Because the CDR3 is missing its conserved closing phenylalanine or tryptophan, this is likely a read error. The V call is TRBV4-2, the J call TRBJ1-5; 7 positions agree with TRBD1. Germline CDR1 is LGHNA and CDR2 is YNFKEQ. This CDR3 has 15 residues. The V segment lost 4 bases and the J segment 7 bases; nucleotides outside the gene matches: 10. The CDR3 coding sequence is TGTGCCAGCAGCCGCGACAGGGAGAGTAGGCAGCCCCAGCATTTG. It specifies CASSRDRESRQPQHL.

By proportion, this clonotype is medium-sized. The chain links TRBV20-1 to TRBJ1-2, with 8 nucleotides matching TRBD1. The CDR3 has 14 residues. CDR1 DFQATT and CDR2 SNEGSKA come from the germline V gene (reference sequence). The junction had 13 bases not matched to a gene; V was cut back by 5 bases and J by 8 bases. CDR3 amino acids: CSAPIRGPKGGYTF. In nucleotides, the CDR3 is TGCAGTGCTCCCATCAGGGGGCCGAAAGGAGGCTACACCTTC.